The subject of this entry is one T cell receptor (beta chain). The data were taken from a study of shared clonotypes between healthy human individuals. The table came from immunoSEQ multiplex PCR; TCRdb's copy has only in-frame clones and leaves some out. The sample lists 550,000 to 850,000 clones, roughly 72% seen once, with around 1.8% in the top ten. This CDR3 is built from 13 residues. V was cut by 6 bases and J by 5 bases, with 14 bases left in between. Germline V gene data show CDR1 as MNHEY and CDR2 as SMNVEV (reference sequence). The donor population consisted of healthy HIV-negative adults with no recent acute infections or vaccinations.

V and J are TRBV27 and TRBJ2-7, with TRBD2 as a possible D gene (7 bases). The specimen was memory CD4+ T cells sorted from blood. Subset indicated: CD45RA-negative fraction. This clonotype originated in a woman aged 25-40 years in good health. CDR3 protein: CASRSTGRDEQYF. The DNA for the CDR3 is TGTGCCAGCAGGTCTACAGGGAGGGACGAGCAGTACTTC.